This T cell receptor (beta chain) came from a study of chemoradiotherapy in HPV16-positive cancers (dated by TCRdb to about 2022). For the wider study: Using functional T-cell assays on cells from two HPV16-positive patients, the researchers defined candidate HPV-specific T-cell clones and common TCR motifs. The candidate HPV-specific TCRs and motifs were subsequently tracked in TCR repertoires obtained from 65 to 95 patients with HPV-related cancers. The study asked whether T-cell immunity to the HPV oncoproteins E6 and E7 changes during chemoradiotherapy and whether this immunity affects survival. On the study overall, not on this receptor specifically: Expansion of candidate HPV-specific clones and E7-related TCR motifs was observed in the tumor microenvironment during treatment, whereas no such expansion was observed for non-HPV-specific T cells. The functional definition of HPV-specific T cells was derived from only two HPV16-positive patients, and the survival association was reported for HPV16-positive patients. In HPV16-positive patients, expansion of HPV-responsive T cells during chemoradiotherapy was associated with improved recurrence-free survival.

The method behind the library was the immunoSEQ multiplex PCR assay. What TCRdb holds here is the immuneACCESS table cut down to in-frame rearrangements. Part of the clones is not present; checked against another copy, under half of the missing clones reflect an unresolved V gene, and the others are unexplained. The sample yields under 7,500 clones; around 83% were counted once. 6.2% of the sample belongs to the ten largest clones. Repertoires were sampled multiple times during chemoradiotherapy, which allowed clonal expansion in the tumor microenvironment to be followed. This clone has just a few counts. The clone's antigen remains unknown. No base quality values were provided; no much bigger clone lies one nucleotide off. CDR1 SNHLY and CDR2 FYNNEI are derived from the germline V gene. Taken from cysteine to phenylalanine, the CDR3 has 15 residues. The sequence is cut down to CDR3 DNA, 45 bases in frame from base 1. Germline trimming: 6 bases from V, 7 bases from J; junction bases outside gene matches: 8.

The V and J segments used are TRBV2 and TRBJ2-2, with 10 bases matching TRBD2. This receptor was taken from a human donor with HPV-associated anogenital cancer. The sequenced sample was tumor tissue, obtained from a patient who underwent chemoradiotherapy. The CDR3 sequence is CASREREGLGGELFF. The sequenced DNA is TGTGCCAGCAGAGAGCGGGAGGGCCTGGGCGGGGAGCTGTTTTTT.